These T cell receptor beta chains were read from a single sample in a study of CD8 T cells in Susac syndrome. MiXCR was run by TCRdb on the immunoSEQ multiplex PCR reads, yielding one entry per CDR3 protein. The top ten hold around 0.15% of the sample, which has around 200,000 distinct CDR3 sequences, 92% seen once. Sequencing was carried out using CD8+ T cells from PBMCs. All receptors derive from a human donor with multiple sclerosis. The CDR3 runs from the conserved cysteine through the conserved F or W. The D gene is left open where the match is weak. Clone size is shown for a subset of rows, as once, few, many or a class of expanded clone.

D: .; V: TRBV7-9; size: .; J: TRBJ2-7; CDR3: CASSLAPRDHEQYF; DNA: TGTGCCAGCAGCTTAGCTCCCAGGGACCACGAGCAGTACTTC
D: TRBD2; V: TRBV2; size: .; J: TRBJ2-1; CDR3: CASSRTSGGGNEQFF; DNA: TGTGCCAGCAGTCGGACTAGCGGGGGAGGGAATGAGCAGTTCTTC
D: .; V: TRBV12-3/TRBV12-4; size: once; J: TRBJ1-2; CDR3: CASSLTGHGYTF; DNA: TGTGCCAGCAGTTTGACAGGACATGGCTACACCTTC
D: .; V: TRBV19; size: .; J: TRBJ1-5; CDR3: CASADRTNQPQHF; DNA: TGTGCCAGTGCTGATCGGACAAATCAGCCCCAGCATTTT
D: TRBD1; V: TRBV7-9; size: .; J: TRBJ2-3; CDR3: CASDSQGATDTQYF; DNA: TGTGCCAGCGATTCTCAGGGGGCTACAGATACGCAGTATTTT
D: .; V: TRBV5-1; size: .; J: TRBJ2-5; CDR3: CASSLGLEETQYF; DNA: TGCGCCAGCAGCTTGGGACTAGAAGAGACCCAGTACTTC
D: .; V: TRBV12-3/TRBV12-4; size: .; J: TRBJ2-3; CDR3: CASSQGPSRDTQYF; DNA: TGTGCCAGCAGTCAAGGACCCTCACGGGATACGCAGTATTTT
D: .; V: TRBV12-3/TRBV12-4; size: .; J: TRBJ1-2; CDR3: CASSSLGAYGYTF; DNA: TGTGCCAGCAGTTCTCTAGGGGCCTATGGCTACACCTTC
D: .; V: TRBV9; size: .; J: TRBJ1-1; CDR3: CASSVEGEITEAFF; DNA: TGTGCCAGCAGCGTAGAAGGGGAAATCACTGAAGCTTTCTTT
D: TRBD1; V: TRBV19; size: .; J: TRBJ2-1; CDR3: CASRAGTGVNEQFF; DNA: TGTGCCAGTAGGGCCGGGACAGGGGTCAATGAGCAGTTCTTC